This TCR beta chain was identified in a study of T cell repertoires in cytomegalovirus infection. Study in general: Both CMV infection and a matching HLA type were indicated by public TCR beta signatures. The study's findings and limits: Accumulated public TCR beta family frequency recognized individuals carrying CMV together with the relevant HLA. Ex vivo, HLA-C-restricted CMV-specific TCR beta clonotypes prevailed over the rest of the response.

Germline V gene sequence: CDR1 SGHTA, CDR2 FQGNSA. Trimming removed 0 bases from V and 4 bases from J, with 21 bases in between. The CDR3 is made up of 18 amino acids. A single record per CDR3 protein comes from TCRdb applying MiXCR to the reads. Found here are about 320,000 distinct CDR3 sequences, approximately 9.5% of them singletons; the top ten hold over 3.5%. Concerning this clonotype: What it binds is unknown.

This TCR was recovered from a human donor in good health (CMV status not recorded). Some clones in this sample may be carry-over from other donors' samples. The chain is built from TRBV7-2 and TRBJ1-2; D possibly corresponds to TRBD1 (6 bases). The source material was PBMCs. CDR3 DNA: TGTGCCAGCAGCTTAGCGTCCGGGGGCCCCTCCCAGAGCTATGGCTACACCTTC. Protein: CASSLASGGPSQSYGYTF.